This TCR beta chain was observed in a study of vaccination and CD4 T cells after COVID-19. The CDR3 spans 14 residues. V lost 5 bases and J lost 3, with 14 bases in between. Germline loops: CDR1 SGHTA, CDR2 FQGNSA. Cultured CD4+ T cell DNA underwent sequencing with the Oncomine TCR Beta short-read assay. TCRdb reprocessed the PCR reads via MiXCR and lists one record per CDR3 protein. The sample has about 22,000 distinct CDR3 sequences, roughly two fifths seen once. In regard to this clonotype: Its antigen is unidentified.

The time point denotes: late sampling 161 to 241 days after vaccination in a few convalescent patients. Specified treatment: approximately 9-day PBMC culture with coronavirus spike peptide pools or control peptides (ViraFEST assay). PCR-confirmed positives ranged from March to December 2020, preceding US Alpha, Beta and Delta variants. The cultures had half their medium swapped for fresh IL-2 medium on days 3 and 7. This clonotype originated in a human donor who had recovered from COVID-19. This rearrangement joins TRBV7-2 to TRBJ2-7, with D tentatively TRBD2 (7 bases). The sequences come from CD4+ T cells from blood, cultured in vitro, collected about 7 months after SARS-CoV-2 vaccination. CDR3 loop: CASSNNRGGYEQYF. Written as DNA, the CDR3 is TGTGCCAGCAGCAATAATAGGGGGGGCTACGAGCAGTACTTC.